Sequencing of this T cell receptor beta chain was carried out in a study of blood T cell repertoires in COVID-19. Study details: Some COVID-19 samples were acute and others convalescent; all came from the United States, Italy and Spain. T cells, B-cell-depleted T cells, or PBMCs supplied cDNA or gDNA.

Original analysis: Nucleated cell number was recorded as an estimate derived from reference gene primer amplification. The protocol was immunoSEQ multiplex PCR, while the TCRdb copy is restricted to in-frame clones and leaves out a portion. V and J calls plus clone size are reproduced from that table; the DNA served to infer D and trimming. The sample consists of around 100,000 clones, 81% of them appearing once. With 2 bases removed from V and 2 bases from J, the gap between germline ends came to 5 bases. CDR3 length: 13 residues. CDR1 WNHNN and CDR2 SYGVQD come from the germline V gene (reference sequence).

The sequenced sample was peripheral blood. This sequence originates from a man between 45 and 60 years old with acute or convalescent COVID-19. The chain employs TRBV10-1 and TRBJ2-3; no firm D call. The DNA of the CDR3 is TGCGCCAGCAGTGAGCTCTCCACAGATACGCAGTATTTT. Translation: CASSELSTDTQYF.